One and the same sample provided the 28 T cell receptor beta chains below, sequenced in a study of blood T cell repertoires in COVID-19. This table comes from immunoSEQ multiplex PCR, and its TCRdb copy is limited to in-frame clones, with some not included. This sample has over 150,000 clones, with around 77% found just once. The specimen was peripheral blood. The receptors were gathered from a man aged 65 to 79 with acute or convalescent COVID-19.

The J gene is TRBJ2-1, the V gene TRBV19, with D perhaps TRBD2 (6 bases). The germline V gene encodes CDR1 LNHDA and CDR2 SQIVND (reference sequence). V was trimmed by 7 bases and J by 6 bases, leaving 22 bases between them. The CDR3 has 16 residues. The DNA of the CDR3 is TGTGCCAGTACCACAAGGGGATACGGGGGTGCCAATGAGCAGTTCTTC. Translating it yields CASTTRGYGGANEQFF. The full variable domain, with the rest looked up from reference TRBV19 and TRBJ2-1, is DGGITQSPKYLFRKEGQNVTLSCEQNLNHDAMYWYRQDPGQGLRLIYYSQIVNDFQKGDIAEGYSVSREKKESFPLTVTSAQKNPTAFYLCASTTRGYGGANEQFFGPGTRLTVL.

V gene TRBV20-1 combines with J gene TRBJ2-3; the match to TRBD2 covers 9 bases. CDR3 length: 20 residues. V shed 3 bases and J 1 base; nucleotides not matched to a gene: 20. Germline CDR1 reads DFQATT; CDR2 reads SNEGSKA (reference sequence). In DNA, the CDR3 is TGCAGTGCTAGTACCTCCGGACTAAGCGGGGGGCCTTCGCGCACAGATACGCAGTATTTT. It encodes CSASTSGLSGGPSRTDTQYF.

A few counts support this clone. The chain links TRBV2 to TRBJ2-1; 9 positions match TRBD1. CDR3 length: 15 amino acids. The J segment lost 2 bases and the V segment lost 11 bases, leaving 10 bases of the junction unmatched. CDR1 and CDR2 (germline): SNHLY, FYNNEI. The CDR3 reads CAGTSGTGPYNEQFF. DNA of the CDR3: TGTGCCGGCACTTCCGGGACAGGGCCCTACAATGAGCAGTTCTTC.

The chain employs TRBV14 and TRBJ1-4, with a weak D call TRBD1 (6 bases). CDR3 size: 14 residues. The V and J ends lost 4 bases and 11 bases respectively, with 17 bases between them. The germline V gene encodes CDR1 SGHDN and CDR2 FVKESK. The CDR3 loop is CASSLVGGAGKLFF. CDR3 in DNA: TGTGCCAGCAGCCTCGTGGGGGGGGCAGGGAAACTGTTTTTT.

The chain has TRBV5-4 and TRBJ2-1; 10 positions match TRBD2. The CDR3 totals 15 residues. The germline gives CDR1 SGHNT, CDR2 YYREEE (reference sequence). Trimming removed 3 bases from V and 3 bases from J; junction bases left unmatched: 3. The CDR3 is CASSSGTSDYNEQFF. The CDR3 bases are TGTGCCAGCAGCTCCGGGACTAGCGACTACAATGAGCAGTTCTTC.

The rearrangement joins TRBV4-2 to TRBJ1-2; 7 bases fit TRBD1. Germline V gene data show CDR1 as LGHNA and CDR2 as YNFKEQ. With V trimmed by 0 bases and J by 8 bases, 12 bases remained unmatched. The CDR3 loop spans 16 amino acids. CDR3 sequence reads: CASSQDGADRVGGYTF. The DNA for the CDR3 is TGTGCCAGCAGCCAAGATGGGGCCGACAGGGTCGGCGGCTACACCTTC.

V is TRBV7-2 and J is TRBJ2-7; 11 bases are a match to TRBD2. CDR3 length: 14 amino acids. Per the germline V gene, CDR1 is SGHTA and CDR2 is FQGNSA. V gave up 5 bases and J gave up 6 bases; unmatched junction bases: 6. The CDR3 protein is CASSGRLAGLEQYF. The CDR3 coding sequence is TGTGCCAGCAGCGGGAGACTAGCGGGACTCGAGCAGTACTTC.

The rearrangement links TRBV6-5 to TRBJ2-5; D is ambiguous. In germline, CDR1 is MNHEY, CDR2 SVGAGI. The V end lost 7 bases, the J end lost 2 bases, and 11 bases lay between the germline ends. This CDR3 region has 13 residues. CDR3 DNA: TGTGCCAGCACTGGTGAGGCTCAAGAGACCCAGTACTTC. It specifies CASTGEAQETQYF.

The chain is built from TRBV7-9 and TRBJ2-5; TRBD1 aligns across 9 bases. Unmatched junction bases numbered 2, after V lost 4 bases and J lost 2 bases. The CDR3 sequence is 14 residues long. Germline CDR1 SEHNR, CDR2 FQNEAQ (reference sequence). CDR3 region: CASSSGQGQETQYF. Here the CDR3 DNA reads TGTGCCAGCAGCTCGGGACAGGGTCAAGAGACCCAGTACTTC.

Regarding this clone: The germline gene is not matched at one end of the junction; a read error may be the cause. The J gene is TRBJ1-2, the V gene TRBV2; D ambiguous. The germline gives CDR1 SNHLY, CDR2 FYNNEI. This CDR3 has 12 residues. CDR3 region: CASSDRTMATHF. The CDR3 bases are TGTGCCAGCAGTGACAGAACTATGGCTACTCACTTC.

V and J are TRBV4-3 and TRBJ1-6; possible D gene TRBD1, 6 bases. CDR1 LGHNA and CDR2 YSLEER come from the germline V gene. The CDR3 runs to 16 residues. The germline V and J ends were trimmed by 0 bases and 6 bases, with 12 bases remaining between them. The DNA of the CDR3 is TGCGCCAGCAGCCAAGAGGCGACAGGCGGTAATTCACCCCTCCACTTT. The encoded protein is CASSQEATGGNSPLHF.

This clone appeared a single time. The chain couples TRBV5-4 to TRBJ2-3; 11 bases are a match to TRBD2. Looked up from germline, CDR1 is SGHNT and CDR2 is YYREEE (reference sequence). V gave up 3 bases and J gave up 1 base; unmatched junction bases: 4. The CDR3 is 16 residues long. CDR3 sequence: CASSSKGLAGTDTQYF. DNA of the CDR3: TGTGCCAGCAGCTCGAAGGGACTAGCGGGCACAGATACGCAGTATTTT.

This clone was found a few times. The chain carries TRBV5-1 and TRBJ2-2; D is perhaps TRBD2 (5 bases). V lost 5 bases, J lost 8 bases, and 13 bases lay in between. The germline CDR1 and CDR2 sequences are SGHRS and YFSETQ. CDR3 size: 13 residues. DNA for the CDR3: TGCGCCAGCAGTGGTGAGGGATTAGGGGAGCTGTTTTTT. This codes for CASSGEGLGELFF.

This sequence joins TRBV29-1 and TRBJ1-2; 7 bases are a match to TRBD1. After removal of 6 bases from V and 2 bases from J, the junction contained 6 bases not matched to a gene. CDR3 length: 13 residues. Germline CDR1 reads SQVTM; CDR2 reads ANQGSEA. The CDR3 loop reads CSVGTDLNYGYTF. The DNA of the CDR3 is TGCAGCGTAGGGACAGACCTAAACTATGGCTACACCTTC.

The genes are TRBV9 and TRBJ2-2; 12 nucleotides match TRBD1. This CDR3 spans 18 amino acids. After removal of 4 bases from V and 3 bases from J, the junction contained 10 bases not matched to a gene. CDR1 and CDR2 (germline): SGDLS, YYNGEE. The CDR3 DNA sequence: TGTGCCAGCAGCACCGGGACAGGGGGCATGGCGTACACCGGGGAGCTGTTTTTT. This encodes CASSTGTGGMAYTGELFF.

V is TRBV6-5 and J is TRBJ2-7, with D possibly being TRBD2 (8 bases). Looked up from germline, CDR1 is MNHEY and CDR2 is SVGAGI. This CDR3 spans 14 amino acids. V shed 7 bases and J shed 3 bases, with 16 bases lying between them. For the CDR3, the DNA is TGTGCCAGCAACGGGGGGGGACAGAACTACGAGCAGTACTTC. It specifies CASNGGGQNYEQYF.

The rearrangement uses TRBV30 and TRBJ2-1, with D tentatively TRBD2 (5 bases). This CDR3 has 11 residues. V gave up 8 bases and J gave up 1 base, with 6 bases separating them. Germline values: CDR1 GTSNPN, CDR2 SVGIG (reference sequence). This CDR3 reads CARGSYNEQFF. The CDR3 bases are TGTGCCCGAGGGTCCTACAATGAGCAGTTCTTC.

The V gene is TRBV24-1, the J gene TRBJ1-5; TRBD1 might be the D (6 bases). Germline CDR1 reads KGHDR; CDR2 reads SFDVKD. The CDR3 length is 16 residues. V was pared by 4 bases and J by 0 bases, with 12 bases between. CDR3 nucleotide sequence: TGTGCCACCAGTGAACTTGACAGGTATAGCAATCAGCCCCAGCATTTT. Translated: CATSELDRYSNQPQHF.

The chain carries TRBV2 and TRBJ1-5; TRBD1 is a possible D gene (6 bases). This CDR3 spans 15 amino acids. Per the germline V gene, CDR1 is SNHLY and CDR2 is FYNNEI. V gave up 6 bases and J gave up 7 bases, with 19 bases separating them. This chain's CDR3 is CASSGAGAVGQPQHF. CDR3 DNA: TGTGCCAGCAGCGGTGCGGGGGCCGTAGGACAGCCCCAGCATTTT.

The CDR3: CASSLSGPYEQYF. CDR3 sequence (DNA): TGTGCCAGCAGTTTATCGGGCCCCTACGAGCAGTACTTC. J is TRBJ2-7 and V is TRBV27; D not resolved. Trimming removed 0 bases at V and 2 bases at J, with 5 bases between. The CDR3 totals 13 residues. Germline CDR1 reads MNHEY; CDR2 reads SMNVEV (reference sequence).

This chain connects TRBV27 to TRBJ1-2; D is unresolved. V was clipped by 9 bases and J by 1 base, with 21 bases between them. Germline V CDR1 and CDR2: MNHEY, SMNVEV (reference sequence). The CDR3 spans 16 residues. CDR3 residues: CARPRAEVWDNYGYTF. CDR3 coding DNA: TGTGCCAGACCTCGGGCGGAGGTATGGGATAACTATGGCTACACCTTC.

The CDR3 here is CASSLQENQPQHF. The CDR3 nucleotides read TGTGCCAGCAGCCTACAGGAAAATCAGCCCCAGCATTTT. The rearrangement links TRBV11-1 to TRBJ1-5; D possibly corresponds to TRBD1 (5 bases). Germline V gene sequence: CDR1 SGHAT, CDR2 FQDESV (reference sequence). The CDR3 sequence is 13 residues long. Trimming cost V 5 bases and J 4 bases, with 9 bases left between them.

The rearrangement links TRBV28 to TRBJ2-1; 8 positions agree with TRBD1. CDR1 and CDR2 from the germline V gene are MDHEN and SYDVKM. CDR3 length: 16 residues. The V segment lost 3 bases and the J segment 2 bases; nucleotides outside the gene matches: 6. CDR3 DNA sequence: TGTGCCAGCAGTTTTGGGACAGGATTCGCCTACAATGAGCAGTTCTTC. Translated, it gives CASSFGTGFAYNEQFF.

This clone was seen only once. The V gene is TRBV29-1, the J gene TRBJ2-7, with TRBD2 matching 8 bases. V lost 3 bases, J lost 3 bases, and 7 bases stayed unmatched. The length of the CDR3 is 14 residues. Germline values: CDR1 SQVTM, CDR2 ANQGSEA. CDR3 nucleotides: TGCAGCGTTGACTGGGCGGGAGGACACTACGAGCAGTACTTC. Its protein product is CSVDWAGGHYEQYF.

This clone was detected only a few times. The chain carries TRBV27 and TRBJ2-7, with a possible D match to TRBD1 (6 bases). Trimming took off 5 bases at V and 3 bases at J, with 17 bases between the two ends. Per germline, CDR1 MNHEY and CDR2 SMNVEV (reference sequence). The CDR3 extends over 15 amino acids. As DNA, the CDR3 is TGTGCCAGCAGTCCTTGGGCAGGGGCCCACTACGAGCAGTACTTC. Translating gives CASSPWAGAHYEQYF.

This chain joins TRBV20-1 and TRBJ1-1; unclear D gene. Germline assignment: CDR1 DFQATT and CDR2 SNEGSKA (reference sequence). Trimming removed 3 bases at V and 2 bases at J, with 7 bases between. The CDR3 totals 12 residues. Here the CDR3 reads CSASPLNTEAFF. CDR3 in DNA: TGCAGTGCTAGTCCCCTCAACACTGAAGCTTTCTTT.

The CDR3 nucleotides are TGTGCCAGCAGTCCGGACGGGATTGTTCAGCCCCAGCATTTT. The encoded protein is CASSPDGIVQPQHF. The V and J genes are TRBV6-5 and TRBJ1-5; D remains ambiguous. CDR1 and CDR2 (germline): MNHEY, SVGAGI. The CDR3 contains 14 residues. Trimming removed 5 bases at V and 6 bases at J, with 14 bases between.

This sequence joins TRBV2 and TRBJ1-5; possible D gene TRBD1, 6 bases. This CDR3 has 11 amino acids. Germline V gene data show CDR1 as SNHLY and CDR2 as FYNNEI. V lost 6 bases and J lost 9, with 9 bases in between. The DNA of the CDR3 is TGTGCCAGCAGCAGGGGCTGGCCCCAGCATTTT. It specifies CASSRGWPQHF.